These 13 T cell receptor beta chains share one sample of origin, sequenced in a study of T cell responses to AZD1222 COVID-19 vaccine (dated by TCRdb to 2020 to 2022). Libraries were prepared through the immunoSEQ multiplex PCR assay. What TCRdb holds here is the immuneACCESS table cut down to in-frame rearrangements. Part of the clones is not present; checked against another copy, under half of the missing clones reflect an unresolved V gene, and the others are unexplained. Across this sample there are fewer than 150,000 clones, with approximately 80% seen only once. The ten largest clones add up to roughly 4% of the sample. The sample's time point label is to be understood as: baseline before first vaccination. The source was peripheral blood, collected on day 0 of AZD1222 vaccination. These receptors all come from an adult in good health.

The V and J genes are TRBV9 and TRBJ2-5; 8 nucleotides align to TRBD1. Germline lookup yields CDR1 SGDLS and CDR2 YYNGEE. The CDR3 spans 14 residues. V lost 3 bases, J lost 7 bases, and 8 bases stayed unmatched. CDR3 loop: CASSAPDRETTQYF. The CDR3 nucleotides are TGTGCCAGCAGCGCACCGGACAGGGAGACGACCCAGTACTTC.

The gene calls are TRBV6-2 or TRBV6-3 and TRBJ1-5; D not resolved. With 2 bases removed from V and 4 bases from J, the gap between germline ends came to 6 bases. The CDR3 is 13 residues long. Germline V gene data show CDR1 as MNHEY and CDR2 as SVGEGT. CDR3 DNA sequence: TGTGCCAGCAGTTACAATGGGAATCAGCCCCAGCATTTT. It codes for CASSYNGNQPQHF.

In this sample, this clone turned up once. The rearrangement joins TRBV10-3 to TRBJ2-3; TRBD1 matches 8 bases. The V gene end was trimmed by 8 bases and the J gene end by 6 bases; junction bases not matched to a gene: 13. This CDR3 region has 15 residues. Germline assignment: CDR1 ENHRY and CDR2 SYGVKD. CDR3 region: CAIQGAGHPDDTQYF. The CDR3 DNA reads as TGTGCCATCCAGGGGGCAGGGCATCCCGACGATACGCAGTATTTT.

V is TRBV7-9 and J is TRBJ1-2; perhaps TRBD1 as D (6 bases). The V end was cut by 3 bases, the J end by 7 bases, with 18 bases between. This CDR3 is 15 amino acids long. CDR1 SEHNR and CDR2 FQNEAQ come from the germline V gene (reference sequence). The CDR3, as DNA: TGTGCCAGCAGCTTGATGGGGGCCACATTAGGTGGCTACACCTTC. Its protein is CASSLMGATLGGYTF.

This rearrangement joins TRBV30 to TRBJ2-1; tentatively, D is TRBD2 (7 bases). CDR1 is GTSNPN, CDR2 SVGIG, per germline (reference sequence). Trimming shortened V by 5 bases and J by 7 bases, and 15 bases separated the two germline ends. CDR3 length: 13 amino acids. The CDR3 DNA is TGTGCCTGGGGTCACGGGGGGCTGAATGAGCAGTTCTTC. Its translation is CAWGHGGLNEQFF.

V gene TRBV5-6 combines with J gene TRBJ2-7; 7 bases are a match to TRBD1. With V trimmed by 5 bases and J by 2 bases, 13 bases remained unmatched. This CDR3 is 16 amino acids long. From germline, CDR1 is SGHDT and CDR2 YYEEEE. The DNA of the CDR3 is TGTGCCAGCAGAAGACCCGGACAGGTGGCCCCCTACGAGCAGTACTTC. Protein sequence: CASRRPGQVAPYEQYF.

The rearrangement uses TRBV11-3 and TRBJ2-1; no firm D call. CDR1 is SGHNT, CDR2 YENEEA, per germline. The CDR3 extends over 14 amino acids. Trimming shortened V by 1 base and J by 3 bases, and 7 bases separated the two germline ends. The CDR3 here is CASSLGQSYNEQFF. CDR3 DNA: TGTGCCAGCAGCTTAGGTCAAAGCTACAATGAGCAGTTCTTC.

This chain connects TRBV4-2 to TRBJ1-6, with no clear D. Germline CDR1 reads LGHNA; CDR2 reads YNFKEQ. Trimming left V 2 bases short and J 12 bases short, with 5 bases between. The CDR3 has 11 residues. The CDR3 loop is CASSQYGPLHF. The CDR3 nucleotides read TGTGCCAGCAGCCAATACGGACCCCTCCACTTT.

The V gene is TRBV2, the J gene TRBJ1-5; unclear D gene. Germline CDR1 reads SNHLY; CDR2 reads FYNNEI. The CDR3 totals 14 residues. Trimming removed 5 bases at V and 0 bases at J, with 8 bases between. CDR3 sequence reads: CASSKYTSNQPQHF. The CDR3 DNA reads TGTGCCAGCAGTAAATATACTAGCAATCAGCCCCAGCATTTT.

V is TRBV28 and J is TRBJ1-2; no definite D call. There are 13 residues in the CDR3. Deletions cut 6 bases from V and 6 bases from J, with 14 bases between. The germline V gene has CDR1 MDHEN and CDR2 SYDVKM. CDR3 coding DNA: TGTGCCAGCAGCCCATCCATTCCTGATGGCTACACCTTC. As protein: CASSPSIPDGYTF.

The rearrangement joins TRBV15 to TRBJ1-1; no reliable D call. Germline V gene data show CDR1 as LNHNV and CDR2 as YYDKDF (reference sequence). V was shortened by 3 bases and J by 0 bases, with 2 bases between the two germline ends. This CDR3 is built from 12 residues. The CDR3: CATSRVNTEAFF. CDR3 DNA sequence: TGTGCCACCAGCAGGGTGAACACTGAAGCTTTCTTT.

The chain uses TRBV29-1 and TRBJ1-1; 8 bases agree with TRBD1. The length of the CDR3 is 14 residues. Per the germline V gene, CDR1 is SQVTM and CDR2 is ANQGSEA. Trimming cost V 3 bases and J 6 bases; bases outside gene matches: 9. Written as DNA, the CDR3 is TGCAGCGTTGACCTAACAGGGGGTCGGGCTGAAGCTTTCTTT. The encoded protein is CSVDLTGGRAEAFF.

The J gene is TRBJ1-4, the V gene TRBV12-3 or TRBV12-4; D is undetermined. The CDR3 loop spans 13 amino acids. V lost 7 bases, J lost 3 bases, and 9 bases lay in between. CDR3 bases: TGTGCCAGCACGGGTTCGGCTAATGAAAAACTGTTTTTT. Amino acid sequence: CASTGSANEKLFF.